Below, 10 T cell receptor beta chains from the same sample are listed, as sequenced in a study of regulatory T cells in long-lasting Graves disease. iRepertoire HTBI primers and Arm-PCR of CDR3 regions built TCR beta libraries. TCRdb re-called the multiplex PCR reads with MiXCR, one entry per CDR3 protein. The sample carries around 400,000 distinct CDR3 sequences, approximately 23% recorded once. Time point denoted: persistent/refractory GD, antithyroid drugs over 5 years with positive TRAb. Construction of the TCR library relied on RNA isolated from PBMCs. Sequenced here: peripheral blood mononuclear cells (PBMCs), sampled when the disease was refractory, from a patient treated with antithyroid drugs. The receptors originated from a woman in her thirties or forties with Graves disease.

This clonotype was seen many times. The gene calls are TRBV28 and TRBJ1-1; D call uncertain. The germline V gene encodes CDR1 MDHEN and CDR2 SYDVKM. CDR3 length: 15 amino acids. The V end was cut by 1 base, the J end by 6 bases, with 15 bases between. The CDR3 bases are TGTGCCAGCAGTTTATACGCAGGCCATCAGGCTGAAGCTTTCTTT. As protein: CASSLYAGHQAEAFF.

Turning to this clonotype: Just one base apart from a much larger clone, this may be a read error. This chain joins TRBV6-2 or TRBV6-3 and TRBJ2-7; 8 bases are shared with TRBD2. CDR3 length equals 18 residues. The V gene's germline CDR1 is MNHEY and CDR2 SVGEGT. CDR3 residues: CASSYFPFRGRSSYGQYF. The CDR3 region has the DNA TGTGCCAGCAGTTATTTTCCCTTCCGCGGGAGGTCCTCCTACGGGCAGTACTTC.

This clonotype was detected a few times. The V call is TRBV5-6, the J call TRBJ1-2; D call uncertain. Germline V gives CDR1 SGHDT, CDR2 YYEEEE. The CDR3 extends over 14 amino acids. Trimming pared 1 base from V and 3 bases from J, leaving 10 bases between. CDR3 in amino acids: CASSLKGIYYGYTF. Here the CDR3 DNA reads TGTGCCAGCAGCTTGAAAGGGATCTACTATGGCTACACCTTC.

This clonotype occurred many times. The chain carries TRBV27 and TRBJ1-6, with D possibly TRBD1 on 5 matching bases. The CDR3 covers 13 residues. Trimming shortened V by 2 bases and J by 11 bases, and 10 bases separated the two germline ends. Germline CDR1 is MNHEY and CDR2 is SMNVEV (reference sequence). The CDR3 reads CASSLEGWPPLHF. The CDR3 DNA reads TGTGCCAGCAGTTTAGAGGGGTGGCCACCCCTCCACTTT.

The J gene is TRBJ1-2, the V gene TRBV3-1; a weak D match, TRBD1 (6 bases). Germline loops: CDR1 LGHDT, CDR2 YNNKEL (reference sequence). The CDR3 length is 16 residues. Trimming stripped 0 bases from V and 3 bases from J, with 14 bases between. CDR3 nucleotide sequence: TGTGCCAGCAGCCAAGAAGGAGGGGGGGCGGACTATGGCTACACCTTC. This codes for CASSQEGGGADYGYTF.

This clonotype came up many times. This chain joins TRBV2 and TRBJ2-6; D not certain. Germline-derived CDR1 and CDR2 are SNHLY and FYNNEI. V gave up 8 bases and J gave up 0 bases, with 11 bases separating them. The CDR3 consists of 15 residues. Here the CDR3 DNA reads TGTGCCAGCCGCGACACCGACTCTGGGGCCAACGTCCTGACTTTC. The encoded protein is CASRDTDSGANVLTF.

This clonotype was observed many times. This chain connects TRBV28 to TRBJ2-2; 7 bases are shared with TRBD1. The ends lost 2 bases at V and 7 bases at J; junction bases unmatched: 10. The CDR3 has 16 residues. The germline CDR1 and CDR2 sequences are MDHEN and SYDVKM. CDR3 protein: CASSLTGRGLDGELFF. DNA for the CDR3: TGTGCCAGCAGTTTAACAGGCAGGGGGTTGGACGGGGAGCTGTTTTTT.

This clonotype was detected ten times or more. V is TRBV28 and J is TRBJ1-6; possibly TRBD1 for D (6 bases). This CDR3 is built from 17 residues. Germline loops: CDR1 MDHEN, CDR2 SYDVKM. The V end was cut by 10 bases, the J end by 0 bases, with 19 bases between. The CDR3, as DNA: TGTGCCACCAAGGGGGAACAGGGCCTCTCCTATAATTCACCCCTCCACTTT. Its translation is CATKGEQGLSYNSPLHF.

The genes are TRBV11-2 and TRBJ2-5, with TRBD2 identical over 15 bases. Germline V CDR1 and CDR2: SGHAT, FQNNGV. V lost 4 bases, J lost 1 base, and 7 bases stayed unmatched. The CDR3 runs 18 residues. The CDR3 loop is CASSWGTSGRKGQETQYF. CDR3 DNA sequence: TGTGCCAGCAGCTGGGGGACTAGCGGGAGGAAGGGCCAAGAGACCCAGTACTTC.

V usage is TRBV4-2 and J usage is TRBJ1-2; 7 bases match TRBD1. Germline V gene data show CDR1 as LGHNA and CDR2 as YNFKEQ. Trimming at V came to 3 bases and at J to 2 bases, leaving 6 bases not matched to a gene. The CDR3 sequence is 15 residues long. CDR3: CASSQATGLNYGYTF. CDR3 DNA: TGTGCCAGCAGCCAGGCGACAGGGTTAAACTATGGCTACACCTTC.